The following is a TCR beta chain sequence with its context. This clone's antigen is unknown. No base quality values were provided; no much bigger clone lies one nucleotide off. The record originates from a study of T cells in Graves' hyperthyroidism and ophthalmopathy (dated by TCRdb to the late 2010s). Looking at the study overall: Peripheral blood samples were taken at initial diagnosis, before any treatment was given. For training and testing, the 80 to 100 patients in the discovery cohort were randomly divided in a 7:3 ratio. In addition, the study compared T-cell repertoires in thyroid tissue and in blood from about 6 Graves' hyperthyroidism patients. After sampling, hyperthyroidism patients received methimazole starting at 30 mg daily, and ophthalmopathy patients received high-dose intravenous methylprednisolone. A discovery cohort of about a hundred patients, roughly 45 with Graves' ophthalmopathy and over 55 with stable Graves' hyperthyroidism, was used to find distinguishing TCR V-J signatures. TCR Vbeta CDR3 sequencing of approximately 140 peripheral blood samples (around 45 ophthalmopathy, about 80 hyperthyroidism and around 17 progressor patients) is reported in the paper. Prospective prediction of ophthalmopathy was tested in an independent validation cohort of 18 to 20 hyperthyroidism patients and some 17 patients who later progressed to ophthalmopathy.

The investigation overall reported the following: In validation, the model predicted progression to ophthalmopathy a median of 6.5 months before onset, with over 60% sensitivity and just under 75% specificity. No statistical method was used to fix the sample size in advance, and group allocation was not hidden from the investigators. A 13 V-J signature model separated ophthalmopathy from stable hyperthyroidism, with around 90% sensitivity and 81.08% specificity in cross-validation and 80%/75% in testing. Most expanded thyroid clonotypes (frequency above 0.001) were also detected in blood, a finding suggesting that blood repertoires may reflect thyroid immune responses.

Amplification of TCR beta CDR3 regions was carried out from RNA transcripts. The TCR CDR3 was subjected to a first round of RT-PCR using the HTBI primer set and the Qiagen OneStep RT-PCR kit. Libraries were constructed in a second round of multiplex PCR, after which size selection and purification were carried out. Paired-end sequencing of the libraries was performed with 100 bp reads on an Illumina HiSeq2000. Under the source paper's analysis protocol: SOAPnuke was used to process the raw data, removing reads that contained adapters or uncalled bases, had a mean Phred below 15, or lacked an exact match to the constant primer or identifier. High-quality paired reads were merged using COPE v1.2.5, and each unique nucleotide sequence was defined as a clonotype. Clonotypes were aligned to IMGT TRBV, TRBD and TRBJ reference segments using MiTCR v1.1. The analysis was restricted to V-J combinations with a frequency above 0.0001, which together covered approximately 99% of the repertoires. A TCS score was defined as the ratio between F50 (clonal expansion) and ExV (chaos), using BLOSUM62-based TCRdist between CDR3 peptides within each V-J. Welch's t-statistics and random forest reduced roughly 530 V-J features to 13, which were used in a naive Bayes classifier (R e1071). Starting from the raw public reads, TCRdb applied fastp trimming at Q25, assembled clones with MiXCR and retained in-frame beta chains. Merged by CDR3 protein, the rows form single entries marked with the most common genes and DNA. In this record, the V and J calls reflect TCRdb's handling and not the investigators' own analysis. The sample includes about 590,000 distinct CDR3 sequences, with 15% to 19% observed a single time. The top ten constitute about 7% of the sample.

Stable Graves' hyperthyroidism was defined as no progression to ophthalmopathy during 18 months of follow-up. Hyperthyroidism patients were newly diagnosed, with disease duration under 2 months, and aged 18 to 65 years. Patients with uncontrolled infections, other autoimmune diseases, pregnancy or lactation were excluded. Diagnoses were established on the basis of clinical symptoms, serum thyroxine and TRAb, thyroid ultrasound, and orbital computed tomography. PBMCs were isolated from more than 9 ml of fresh peripheral blood by Ficoll-Paque density gradient centrifugation. Trizol reagent was used to extract total RNA, and RNA quality was then checked on an Agilent 2100 Bioanalyzer. From the cysteine up to the phenylalanine, the CDR3 has a length of 17 residues. Only the CDR3 region is kept as DNA, spanning 51 bases read in frame from base 1. The germline V gene specifies MNHNS as CDR1 and SASEGT as CDR2. Trimming removed 5 bases from V and 0 bases from J; the gene matches leave 7 bases unexplained.

The origin of this receptor is a woman under 40 with Graves' hyperthyroidism. The chain joins TRBV6-1 to TRBJ1-3, with 10 junctional bases fitting TRBD1. Sequencing was carried out using blood. The CDR3 loop reads CASSHWTGGDSGNTIYF. The DNA sequence is as follows: TGTGCCAGCAGTCATTGGACAGGGGGGGACTCTGGAAACACCATATATTTT.